Below, 25 T cell receptor beta chains from the same sample are listed, as sequenced in a study of blood T cells in healthy people across ages. The authors ran a second PCR of 7 to 11 cycles using a sample-barcoded 5' primer and a J-beta primer mix. TCRdb reprocessed the 5' RACE reads via MiXCR and lists one record per CDR3 protein. The sample carries approximately 800,000 distinct CDR3 sequences, under 30% recorded once. The same sample was also used in a study of T cells of mothers and their children.

Sample: blood. Receptors originate from a boy younger than 18 in good health.

This clonotype was seen ten or more times. The J gene is TRBJ2-1, the V gene TRBV7-9, with D tentatively TRBD2 (7 bases). TRBJ2-5 explains the end of the DNA better; the J call may be wrong. This CDR3 has 15 residues. Germline V CDR1 and CDR2: SEHNR, FQNEAQ (reference sequence). The CDR3 coding sequence is TGTGCCAGCAGCTTATGGGGGGGCGCCCAAGAGACCCAGTACTTC. Translating gives CASSLWGGAQETQYF.

This clonotype occurred a few times. The CDR3 reads CASSLGSGGSETQYF. Written as DNA, the CDR3 is TGCGCCAGCAGCTTGGGTAGCGGGGGATCAGAGACCCAGTACTTC. V is TRBV5-1 and J is TRBJ2-1, with 9 bases identical to TRBD2. The DNA end lines up better with TRBJ2-5; the J call may be wrong. The CDR3 runs to 15 residues. CDR1 is SGHRS, CDR2 YFSETQ, per germline.

This sequence joins TRBV10-3 and TRBJ2-5; D possibly matches TRBD1 or TRBD2 (6 bases each). The J call may not be correct, given that the DNA end is closer to TRBJ2-1. The CDR3 contains 12 residues. The germline CDR1 and CDR2 sequences are ENHRY and SYGVKD. CDR3 sequence reads: CAIRGPYNEQFF. The CDR3 DNA follows: TGTGCCATACGGGGGCCCTACAATGAGCAGTTCTTC.

This clonotype was counted only a few times. V usage is TRBV19 and J usage is TRBJ1-5, with 7 nucleotides matching TRBD1. The CDR3 extends over 15 amino acids. Germline CDR1 reads LNHDA; CDR2 reads SQIVND (reference sequence). V shed 0 bases, J shed 10 bases, and the junction held 9 bases outside the gene matches. The CDR3, as DNA: TGTGCCAGTAGTATAGATCGGCGGGACAGTGATCCCCAGCATTTT. Residues: CASSIDRRDSDPQHF.

This clonotype was detected a few times. A read error may account for a junction end that differs from germline. The V gene is TRBV10-3, the J gene TRBJ2-1; D may be TRBD1 (5 bases). The germline V gene encodes CDR1 ENHRY and CDR2 SYGVKD. The CDR3 contains 15 residues. CDR3 nucleotides: TGTGCCATCAGTGAAAGGGGTCCCTCCTACGATGAGCAGTTCTTC. This translates into CAISERGPSYDEQFF.

The table lists this clonotype with a few counts. The junction departs from the called germline gene at one end, perhaps through a read error. The V and J genes are TRBV29-1 and TRBJ2-3; tentative D call: TRBD2 (6 bases). The CDR3 is 14 amino acids. The V gene's germline CDR1 is SQVTM and CDR2 ANQGSEA. The CDR3 DNA reads TGCAGCGCTGCTCTTGGTAGCGGCACAGGTACGCAGTATTTT. It is translated as CSAALGSGTGTQYF.

This chain uses TRBV5-1 with TRBJ2-7; a weak D match, TRBD2 (5 bases). Germline V gene lookup returns CDR1 SGHRS and CDR2 YFSETQ. The CDR3 loop spans 15 amino acids. Trimming removed 2 bases from V and 1 base from J, with 13 bases in between. CDR3 region: CASSFRTGGSYEQYF. The CDR3 coding sequence is TGCGCCAGCAGCTTCCGGACTGGTGGGTCCTACGAGCAGTACTTC.

J is TRBJ1-2 and V is TRBV7-2, with D tentatively TRBD1 (5 bases). V lost 0 bases, J lost 7 bases, and 18 bases lay in between. Germline-derived CDR1 and CDR2 are SGHTA and FQGNSA. The CDR3 loop spans 16 amino acids. The CDR3 reads CASSLANGGYSGGYTF. Written as DNA, the CDR3 is TGTGCCAGCAGCTTAGCGAACGGGGGGTATTCGGGTGGCTACACCTTC.

This clonotype was observed a handful of times. The chain is built from TRBV2 and TRBJ2-1; D gene uncertain. Trimming took off 8 bases at V and 3 bases at J, with 11 bases between the two ends. Germline-derived CDR1 and CDR2 are SNHLY and FYNNEI. CDR3 size: 13 residues. The CDR3: CASGKDNYNEQFF. CDR3 in DNA: TGTGCCAGCGGAAAAGACAACTACAATGAGCAGTTCTTC.

The gene calls are TRBV2 and TRBJ1-5; 7 bases are a match to TRBD1. Germline CDR1 is SNHLY and CDR2 is FYNNEI. The ends lost 6 bases at V and 0 bases at J; junction bases unmatched: 8. CDR3 length: 16 amino acids. In nucleotides, the CDR3 is TGTGCCAGCAGGGTGGACAGGACTTATAGCAATCAGCCCCAGCATTTT. Translating it yields CASRVDRTYSNQPQHF.

V and J are TRBV7-9 and TRBJ1-2; D is ambiguous. This CDR3 has 13 residues. V dropped 2 bases and J dropped 6 bases, with 10 bases sitting between them. Germline V CDR1 and CDR2: SEHNR, FQNEAQ (reference sequence). The CDR3 nucleotides are TGTGCCAGCAGCTTAACCCAGAGGGATGGCTACACCTTC. Protein: CASSLTQRDGYTF.

This clonotype was seen a handful of times. This chain joins TRBV4-2 and TRBJ1-1; D call uncertain. The CDR3 extends over 15 amino acids. Germline lookup yields CDR1 LGHNA and CDR2 YNFKEQ. V dropped 0 bases and J dropped 11 bases, with 19 bases sitting between them. The CDR3 loop reads CASSQDFGIRTQAFF. The CDR3 nucleotides are TGTGCCAGCAGCCAAGATTTTGGGATCCGGACCCAGGCTTTCTTT.

This clonotype has a count of ten or more. This sequence joins TRBV24-1 and TRBJ2-1, with D unclear. Germline CDR1 and CDR2: KGHDR and SFDVKD. Trimming stripped 4 bases from V and 4 bases from J, with 7 bases between. The CDR3 spans 13 residues. The CDR3 DNA reads as TGTGCCACCAGTGACTCGAGATACAATGAGCAGTTCTTC. The encoded protein is CATSDSRYNEQFF.

The chain carries TRBV2 and TRBJ2-7; 10 nucleotides line up with TRBD1. Germline-derived CDR1 and CDR2 are SNHLY and FYNNEI. This CDR3 region has 17 residues. V shed 5 bases and J 3 bases; nucleotides not matched to a gene: 13. The CDR3 nucleotides are TGTGCCAGCAGTCACTTGCCGGGACAGGGGAAAAACTACGAGCAGTACTTC. Amino acids: CASSHLPGQGKNYEQYF.

The chain links TRBV30 to TRBJ2-6; D ambiguous. The ends were cut back, 6 bases at V and 4 bases at J, with 10 bases in the middle. The CDR3 contains 13 residues. CDR1 is GTSNPN, CDR2 SVGIG, per germline (reference sequence). The CDR3 bases are TGTGCCTGTTCCCTCGGGGGGGCCAACGTCCTGACTTTC. Translating it yields CACSLGGANVLTF.

V and J are TRBV6-6 and TRBJ1-2; 9 positions agree with TRBD1. CDR3 length: 16 amino acids. V lost 0 bases, J lost 2 bases, and 4 bases stayed unmatched. CDR1 and CDR2 (germline): MNHNY, SVGAGI (reference sequence). CDR3 protein: CASSYSLGQGNYGYTF. The CDR3 DNA is TGTGCCAGCAGTTACTCGTTAGGACAGGGGAACTATGGCTACACCTTC.

V gene TRBV5-1 combines with J gene TRBJ2-5; TRBD2 agrees at 11 bases. The end of the DNA is better explained by TRBJ2-1, so the J call may be wrong. Germline CDR1 is SGHRS and CDR2 is YFSETQ. The CDR3 is 16 amino acids. The DNA of the CDR3 is TGCGCCAGCAGGTGGGCTCCGGGACTAGCGGACAATGAGCAGTTCTTC. Translation gives CASRWAPGLADNEQFF.

In its sample, this clonotype was seen a few times. The chain has TRBV7-9 and TRBJ2-2; 10 nucleotides match TRBD1. CDR1 and CDR2 from the germline V gene are SEHNR and FQNEAQ (reference sequence). V trimming: 5 bases; J trimming: 6 bases; junction bases outside the gene matches: 9. The CDR3 length is 16 residues. CDR3 sequence reads: CASSQAGTGVPGELFF. The CDR3 DNA sequence: TGTGCCAGCAGCCAAGCTGGGACAGGGGTGCCCGGGGAGCTGTTTTTT.

This clonotype has a handful of counts. This rearrangement joins TRBV15 to TRBJ1-1, with a weak D call TRBD1 (6 bases). The CDR3 totals 15 residues. From germline, CDR1 is LNHNV and CDR2 YYDKDF (reference sequence). The V gene lost 2 bases and the J gene lost 1 base, with 11 bases spanning the gap. The CDR3 here is CATSRHRVGNTEAFF. CDR3 DNA sequence: TGTGCCACCAGCAGACACAGGGTGGGGAACACTGAAGCTTTCTTT.

This clonotype was counted only a few times. V and J are TRBV5-1 and TRBJ2-2, with a possible D match to TRBD1 (5 bases). Germline lookup yields CDR1 SGHRS and CDR2 YFSETQ. Trimming cost V 4 bases and J 0 bases, with 10 bases left between them. This CDR3 has 15 amino acids. CDR3 residues: CASSTGHTNTGELFF. CDR3 DNA: TGCGCCAGCAGCACAGGACATACGAACACCGGGGAGCTGTTTTTT.

This clonotype has more than one count but fewer than ten. The chain employs TRBV20-1 and TRBJ1-2, with D maybe TRBD1 (6 bases). V was trimmed by 4 bases and J by 8 bases, leaving 23 bases between them. The germline gives CDR1 DFQATT, CDR2 SNEGSKA (reference sequence). The CDR3 contains 15 residues. The CDR3 region is CSAKTAKGGIYGYTF. The CDR3 DNA follows: TGCAGTGCTAAGACAGCAAAGGGGGGTATATACGGCTACACCTTC.

This clonotype occurred a few times. The rearrangement links TRBV5-1 to TRBJ2-7; a possible D gene is TRBD2 (6 bases). The V end was cut by 7 bases, the J end by 0 bases, with 14 bases between. Per the germline V gene, CDR1 is SGHRS and CDR2 is YFSETQ. The CDR3 is made up of 14 amino acids. CDR3 DNA: TGCGCCAGCTCAGCGGGTTCCGGCTCCTACGAGCAGTACTTC. Protein product: CASSAGSGSYEQYF.

This chain uses TRBV4-1 with TRBJ2-3, with TRBD2 matching over 8 bases. The germline CDR1 and CDR2 sequences are MGHRA and YSYEKL. V was pared by 4 bases and J by 2 bases, with 8 bases of the junction left unmatched. The length of the CDR3 is 16 residues. The CDR3 here is CASSRDRGGSTDTQYF. DNA of the CDR3: TGCGCCAGCAGCCGTGACCGGGGGGGCTCCACAGATACGCAGTATTTT.

J is TRBJ2-3 and V is TRBV29-1; tentative D call: TRBD2 (7 bases). Germline loops: CDR1 SQVTM, CDR2 ANQGSEA. The CDR3 spans 12 residues. Between the trimmed V and J ends, which lost 6 bases and 4 bases, there was a span of 11 bases. CDR3 residues: CSVSGGPDTQYF. The CDR3 bases are TGCAGCGTGTCGGGGGGCCCAGATACGCAGTATTTT.

The J gene is TRBJ2-5, the V gene TRBV5-1; D might be TRBD1 (5 bases). This CDR3 contains 14 residues. In germline, CDR1 is SGHRS, CDR2 YFSETQ. The V end was cut by 0 bases, the J end by 5 bases, with 11 bases between. The CDR3 nucleotides read TGCGCCAGCAGCTTGGAGGAAGGGGTGGAGACCCAGTACTTC. Translated: CASSLEEGVETQYF.